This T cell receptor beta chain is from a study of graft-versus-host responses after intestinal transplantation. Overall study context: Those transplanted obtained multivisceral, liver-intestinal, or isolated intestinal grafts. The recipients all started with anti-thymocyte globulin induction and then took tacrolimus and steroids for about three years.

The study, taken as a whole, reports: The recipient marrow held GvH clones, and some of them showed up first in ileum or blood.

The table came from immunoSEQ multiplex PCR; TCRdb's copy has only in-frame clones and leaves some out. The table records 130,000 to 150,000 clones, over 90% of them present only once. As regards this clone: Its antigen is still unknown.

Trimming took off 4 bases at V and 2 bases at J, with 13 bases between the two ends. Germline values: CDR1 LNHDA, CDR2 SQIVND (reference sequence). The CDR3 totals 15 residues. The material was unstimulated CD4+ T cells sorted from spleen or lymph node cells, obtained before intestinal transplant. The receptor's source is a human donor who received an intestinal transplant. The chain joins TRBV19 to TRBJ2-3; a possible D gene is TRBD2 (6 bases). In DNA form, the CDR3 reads TGTGCCAGTAGTAGACCGACTAGTGCCACAGATACGCAGTATTTT. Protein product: CASSRPTSATDTQYF.